These 11 T cell receptor beta chains were sequenced from one sample in a study of T cells after yellow fever vaccination. TCRdb redid the calling of the 5' RACE reads with MiXCR, one entry per CDR3 protein. The data hold 200,000 to 300,000 distinct CDR3 sequences, with approximately 3.6% observed a single time. Here the sequenced sample was PBMCs, taken 15 days after the yellow fever booster vaccination. The receptors here all came from a man between 18 and 29 years old who received the YFV17D yellow fever vaccine.

There are a few counts of this clonotype. The chain employs TRBV7-2 and TRBJ1-1; D is unclear. The V gene lost 2 bases and the J gene lost 6 bases, with 10 bases spanning the gap. Germline values: CDR1 SGHTA, CDR2 FQGNSA. This CDR3 has 13 amino acids. CDR3: CASSLPWAAEAFF. The CDR3 nucleotides are TGTGCCAGCAGCTTACCGTGGGCGGCTGAAGCTTTCTTT. The whole variable domain, filled in from reference TRBV7-2 and TRBJ1-1, reads GAGVSQSPSNKVTEKGKDVELRCDPISGHTALYWYRQSLGQGLEFLIYFQGNSAPDKSGLPSDRFSAERTGGSVSTLTIQRTQQEDSAVYLCASSLPWAAEAFFGQGTRLTVV.

Many counts were recorded for this clonotype. The V call is TRBV6-5, the J call TRBJ1-1; D uncertain. CDR3 size: 14 residues. Germline values: CDR1 MNHEY, CDR2 SVGAGI. V lost 2 bases and J 9 bases, leaving 16 bases between the germline ends. DNA for the CDR3: TGTGCCAGCAGTTACGTACTTGGCCTGCGCAAAGCTTTCTTT. Its protein product is CASSYVLGLRKAFF.

This clonotype was seen repeatedly, ten times or more. J is TRBJ2-3 and V is TRBV12-3 or TRBV12-4; D uncertain. CDR3 length equals 13 residues. Trimming took off 3 bases at V and 2 bases at J, with 6 bases between the two ends. The CDR3 DNA follows: TGTGCCAGCAGTTTGTCCTCCACAGATACGCAGTATTTT. Residues: CASSLSSTDTQYF.

The chain is built from TRBV10-3 and TRBJ1-3, with D unclear. Trimming pared 6 bases from V and 0 bases from J, leaving 12 bases between. The CDR3 consists of 15 residues. From germline, CDR1 is ENHRY and CDR2 SYGVKD. The CDR3 region is CAIRDTRNSGNTIYF. The CDR3 DNA reads as TGTGCCATCAGAGATACACGGAACTCTGGAAACACCATATATTTT.

This clonotype was counted many times. In nucleotides, the CDR3 is TGCGCCAGCAGCTTGTCGGGGTCCGATTCACCCCTCCACTTT. Its protein product is CASSLSGSDSPLHF. The rearrangement links TRBV5-1 to TRBJ1-6, with D unresolved. Looked up from germline, CDR1 is SGHRS and CDR2 is YFSETQ. Trimming took 1 base from V and 8 from J, leaving 10 bases between them. CDR3 size: 14 residues.

In this sample, this clonotype turned up a few times. Here the CDR3 DNA reads TGTGCCAGCTCACCCAAGGAGAATGGCTACACCTTC. It yields the protein CASSPKENGYTF. The chain carries TRBV18 and TRBJ1-2; D call uncertain. V was cut by 3 bases and J by 6 bases, with 8 bases left in between. CDR3 length: 12 amino acids. The germline V gene encodes CDR1 KGHSH and CDR2 LQKENI.

The table lists this clonotype with many counts. The J gene is TRBJ1-2, the V gene TRBV7-9; 7 bases are shared with TRBD1. Trimming cost V 1 base and J 2 bases; bases outside gene matches: 1. This CDR3 region has 14 residues. Germline V lookup: CDR1 SEHNR, CDR2 FQNEAQ (reference sequence). The CDR3 DNA sequence: TGTGCCAGCAGCTTAGGGGACAGAAACTATGGCTACACCTTC. Translated: CASSLGDRNYGYTF.

This clonotype was detected many times. The chain links TRBV5-5 to TRBJ2-3; a weak D match, TRBD1 (6 bases). V lost 3 bases, J lost 2 bases, and 16 bases lay in between. Germline CDR1 and CDR2: SGHKS and YYEKEE (reference sequence). The CDR3 loop spans 16 amino acids. CDR3 protein: CASSYSDSPVTDTQYF. The DNA of the CDR3 is TGTGCCAGCAGCTATTCGGACAGCCCTGTCACAGATACGCAGTATTTT.

This clonotype appeared many times. CDR3 DNA: TGTGCCAGCAGCTTGTACAGGTACTCTGGAAACACCATATATTTT. Residues: CASSLYRYSGNTIYF. The V and J genes are TRBV11-2 and TRBJ1-3, with D maybe TRBD1 (5 bases). V shed 3 bases and J shed 0 bases, with 9 bases lying between them. Germline V CDR1 and CDR2: SGHAT, FQNNGV. CDR3 length: 15 residues.

The table lists this clonotype with many counts. Relative to the germline gene, one junction end is altered; a read error may explain this. The CDR3 loop reads CASSLGSYEQYF. The CDR3 nucleotides are TGCGCCAGCAGCTTGGGCAGCTACGAGCAGTACTTC. The rearrangement joins TRBV7-2 to TRBJ2-7; no firm D call. Germline V CDR1 and CDR2: SGHTA, FQGNSA. The CDR3 is made up of 12 amino acids.

The table lists this clonotype with many counts. The chain links TRBV18 to TRBJ1-1; D is possibly TRBD1 (6 bases). CDR1 is KGHSH, CDR2 LQKENI, per germline. This CDR3 is 14 amino acids long. The ends were cut back, 3 bases at V and 7 bases at J, with 15 bases in the middle. CDR3 sequence reads: CASSPDLEGVEAFF. The CDR3 DNA is TGTGCCAGCTCACCGGACCTGGAGGGGGTTGAAGCTTTCTTT.